These T cell receptor beta chains were read from a single sample in a study of T-cell reconstitution after alpha-beta-depleted transplantation in children. Using its own MiXCR run on the PCR reads, TCRdb lists one record per CDR3 protein. The table has hundreds of thousands of distinct CDR3 sequences, 10% to 15% seen once. The sequenced sample was PBMCs, mostly from graft donor cells, obtained 360 days after TCRalphabeta/CD19-depleted stem cell transplant. Receptor source: a male patient younger than 18 who had a stem cell transplant for acute myeloid leukemia, so the T cells may come from the graft donor. Each CDR3 is given with its conserved first and last residue. The D gene is left open where the match is weak. Clone size is stated in some rows and not others, as once, few, many or a class when expanded.

size: .
V: TRBV15
J: TRBJ2-1
D: TRBD2
CDR3: CATSKRREGSYNEQFF
DNA: TGTGCCACCAGCAAAAGGCGGGAGGGCTCCTACAATGAGCAGTTCTTC

size: few
V: TRBV4-3
J: TRBJ2-6
D: .
CDR3: CASSQDRGTSSGANVLTF
DNA: TGCGCCAGCAGCCAAGATCGCGGCACGAGCTCTGGGGCCAACGTCCTGACTTTC

size: few
V: TRBV20-1
J: TRBJ1-5
D: TRBD1
CDR3: CSARWTGVNQPQHF
DNA: TGCAGTGCTAGATGGACAGGGGTCAATCAGCCCCAGCATTTT

size: .
V: TRBV12-3/TRBV12-4
J: TRBJ2-5
D: .
CDR3: CASSSPERTQYF
DNA: TGTGCCAGCAGTTCCCCCGAGCGAACCCAGTACTTC

size: .
V: TRBV30
J: TRBJ2-3
D: .
CDR3: CALGVQAYSTDTQYF
DNA: TGTGCCCTGGGCGTCCAGGCGTATAGCACAGATACGCAGTATTTT

size: .
V: TRBV6-2/TRBV6-3
J: TRBJ2-7
D: TRBD1
CDR3: CASRPYRGWNEQYF
DNA: TGTGCCAGCAGACCCTACAGGGGATGGAACGAGCAGTACTTC

size: .
V: TRBV20-1
J: TRBJ2-2
D: TRBD1
CDR3: CSARDRMILDTGELFF
DNA: TGCAGTGCTAGGGACAGGATGATTCTAGACACCGGGGAGCTGTTTTTT

size: .
V: TRBV19
J: TRBJ1-1
D: .
CDR3: CATHDHTEAFF
DNA: TGTGCCACCCACGACCACACTGAAGCTTTCTTT

size: many
V: TRBV6-5
J: TRBJ2-7
D: .
CDR3: CASSYSFYEQYF
DNA: TGTGCCAGCAGTTACTCCTTCTACGAGCAGTACTTC

size: .
V: TRBV7-2
J: TRBJ1-5
D: .
CDR3: CASSSPGAGNQPQHF
DNA: TGTGCCAGCAGCTCCCCGGGGGCGGGCAATCAGCCCCAGCATTTT

size: .
V: TRBV10-3
J: TRBJ2-1
D: TRBD2
CDR3: CATGLAGINEQFF
DNA: TGTGCCACCGGACTAGCGGGCATCAATGAGCAGTTCTTC

size: few
V: TRBV7-9
J: TRBJ1-2
D: .
CDR3: CASSTTTGRGYTF
DNA: TGTGCCAGCAGCACAACTACCGGGAGAGGCTACACCTTC

size: .
V: TRBV7-9
J: TRBJ1-1
D: .
CDR3: CASSLDPEAFF
DNA: TGTGCCAGCAGCCTGGACCCTGAAGCTTTCTTT

size: .
V: TRBV4-3
J: TRBJ2-7
D: TRBD1
CDR3: CASSQGDRVGYEQYF
DNA: TGCGCCAGCAGCCAAGGGGACAGGGTCGGGTACGAGCAGTACTTC

size: many
V: TRBV6-4
J: TRBJ2-1
D: .
CDR3: CASSEDFTDEQFF
DNA: TGTGCCAGCAGTGAGGACTTCACCGATGAGCAGTTCTTC

size: few
V: TRBV28
J: TRBJ2-1
D: TRBD1
CDR3: CASSWKQGAHYNEQFF
DNA: TGTGCCAGCAGTTGGAAACAGGGGGCGCACTACAATGAGCAGTTCTTC

size: few
V: TRBV20-1
J: TRBJ2-3
D: .
CDR3: CSADTTDTQYF
DNA: TGCAGTGCGGATACAACAGATACGCAGTATTTT

size: few
V: TRBV21-1
J: TRBJ2-7
D: .
CDR3: CALPARGSLAGEASYEQYF
DNA: TGTGCCCTCCCCGCAAGGGGTTCTCTAGCGGGAGAAGCCTCTTACGAGCAGTACTTC

size: many
V: TRBV5-1
J: TRBJ2-1
D: TRBD1
CDR3: CASSLLTGAEQFF
DNA: TGCGCCAGCAGCTTGCTGACAGGGGCTGAGCAGTTCTTC

size: few
V: TRBV9
J: TRBJ2-2
D: TRBD1
CDR3: CASSVDRGRANTGELFF
DNA: TGTGCCAGCAGCGTGGACAGGGGTAGGGCGAACACCGGGGAGCTGTTTTTT

size: .
V: TRBV29-1
J: TRBJ2-1
D: .
CDR3: CSVRQGIYNEQFF
DNA: TGCAGCGTCCGGCAGGGCATCTACAATGAGCAGTTCTTC

size: .
V: TRBV5-4
J: TRBJ2-1
D: .
CDR3: CASSWVGPPLEDEQFF
DNA: TGTGCCAGCAGTTGGGTGGGGCCGCCACTTGAGGATGAGCAGTTCTTC

size: many
V: TRBV5-1
J: TRBJ2-7
D: TRBD1
CDR3: CASSSGTVSYEQYF
DNA: TGCGCCAGCAGTTCCGGGACAGTCTCCTACGAGCAGTACTTC

size: many
V: TRBV7-2
J: TRBJ2-1
D: .
CDR3: CASSFRDTQTF
DNA: TGTGCCAGCAGCTTCCGCGACACGCAAACCTTC

size: few
V: TRBV25-1
J: TRBJ2-7
D: TRBD2
CDR3: CASSKGTSNTYEQYF
DNA: TGTGCCAGCAGTAAAGGGACTAGCAACACCTACGAGCAGTACTTC

size: many
V: TRBV28
J: TRBJ2-1
D: .
CDR3: CASSSTGSYNEQFF
DNA: TGTGCCAGCAGTTCGACCGGGTCCTACAATGAGCAGTTCTTC

size: many
V: TRBV20-1
J: TRBJ2-3
D: .
CDR3: CSARSPSTDTQYF
DNA: TGCAGTGCTAGGAGTCCTAGCACAGATACGCAGTATTTT

size: .
V: TRBV28
J: TRBJ2-7
D: TRBD2
CDR3: CASSLTLASGIGEQYF
DNA: TGTGCCAGCAGTTTAACCCTCGCTAGCGGGATAGGCGAGCAGTACTTC

size: .
V: TRBV5-1
J: TRBJ2-7
D: .
CDR3: CASSLLGRNSYEQYF
DNA: TGCGCCAGCAGCCTGCTTGGCCGCAACTCCTACGAGCAGTACTTC

size: .
V: TRBV28
J: TRBJ2-7
D: TRBD2
CDR3: CASSPLAGISYEQYF
DNA: TGTGCCAGCAGCCCACTAGCGGGAATCTCCTACGAGCAGTACTTC

size: .
V: TRBV5-1
J: TRBJ2-1
D: TRBD2
CDR3: CASRSREVYNEQFF
DNA: TGCGCCAGCAGATCCCGGGAGGTCTACAATGAGCAGTTCTTC

size: .
V: TRBV6-1
J: TRBJ2-3
D: .
CDR3: CASSRARHSSTDTQYF
DNA: TGTGCCAGCAGCCGCGCCCGACATTCTAGCACAGATACGCAGTATTTT

size: .
V: TRBV6-1
J: TRBJ1-2
D: .
CDR3: CASSSDSNYGYTF
DNA: TGTGCCAGCAGCAGCGATTCTAACTATGGCTACACCTTC

size: .
V: TRBV20-1
J: TRBJ2-3
D: TRBD2
CDR3: CSAMAGTTPTDTQYF
DNA: TGCAGTGCTATGGCCGGGACTACTCCCACAGATACGCAGTATTTT

size: few
V: TRBV2
J: TRBJ2-7
D: TRBD2
CDR3: CASTAGAYEQYF
DNA: TGTGCCAGCACCGCGGGGGCCTACGAGCAGTACTTC

size: few
V: TRBV7-6
J: TRBJ2-2
D: TRBD1
CDR3: CASTQAWQGAAGELFF
DNA: TGTGCCAGCACCCAAGCGTGGCAGGGGGCAGCCGGGGAGCTGTTTTTT

size: many
V: TRBV20-1
J: TRBJ2-1
D: .
CDR3: CSASPGTGYNEQFF
DNA: TGCAGTGCTAGCCCCGGGACGGGTTACAATGAGCAGTTCTTC

size: many
V: TRBV28
J: TRBJ2-4
D: .
CDR3: CASSFRVSENIQYF
DNA: TGTGCCAGCAGTTTCAGGGTTAGCGAAAACATTCAGTACTTC

size: .
V: TRBV11-2
J: TRBJ2-1
D: .
CDR3: CASSLVSSNEQFF
DNA: TGTGCCAGCAGCTTAGTTTCTTCCAACGAGCAGTTCTTC

size: few
V: TRBV20-1
J: TRBJ2-7
D: TRBD2
CDR3: CSARDVTSGRYEQYF
DNA: TGCAGTGCTAGAGACGTTACTAGCGGGAGATACGAGCAGTACTTC